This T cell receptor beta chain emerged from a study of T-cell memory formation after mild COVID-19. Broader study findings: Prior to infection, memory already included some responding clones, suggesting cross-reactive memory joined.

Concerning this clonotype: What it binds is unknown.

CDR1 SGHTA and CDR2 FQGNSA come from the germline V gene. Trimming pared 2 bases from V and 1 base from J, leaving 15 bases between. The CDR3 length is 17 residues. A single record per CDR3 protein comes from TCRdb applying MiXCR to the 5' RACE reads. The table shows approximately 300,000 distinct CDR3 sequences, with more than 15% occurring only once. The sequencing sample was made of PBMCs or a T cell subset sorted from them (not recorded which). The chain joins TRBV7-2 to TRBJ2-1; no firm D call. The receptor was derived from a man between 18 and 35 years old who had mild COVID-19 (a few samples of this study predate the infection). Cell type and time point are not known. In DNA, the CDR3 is TGTGCCAGCAGCTTAAGGAGCACAACTAATTCCTACAATGAGCAGTTCTTC. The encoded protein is CASSLRSTTNSYNEQFF. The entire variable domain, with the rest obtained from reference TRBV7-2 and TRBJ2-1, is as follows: GAGVSQSPSNKVTEKGKDVELRCDPISGHTALYWYRQSLGQGLEFLIYFQGNSAPDKSGLPSDRFSAERTGGSVSTLTIQRTQQEDSAVYLCASSLRSTTNSYNEQFFGPGTRLTVL.